This TCR beta chain was sequenced in a study of blood T cell repertoires in COVID-19. As processed by the authors: Amplification of reference gene primers was used by the study to estimate nucleated cell counts. Assay used: immunoSEQ multiplex PCR; TCRdb lists only in-frame clones, some missing. V, J and clone size are those of that table, while D and trimming were read from the DNA. The sample records about 270,000 clones, around 89% being singletons. Trimming took 3 bases from V and 6 from J, leaving 13 bases between them. Germline V gene data show CDR1 as MRHNA and CDR2 as SNTAGT. The CDR3 length is 14 residues. This clone was recorded once.

This TCR was sampled from a woman between 40 and 50 years old with acute COVID-19. V usage is TRBV6-4 and J usage is TRBJ2-3, with a weak D call TRBD2 (6 bases). The specimen was PBMCs or T cells enriched from blood (not recorded which). The CDR3 loop is CASSETGVWDTQYF. The CDR3 coding sequence is TGTGCCAGCAGTGAGACGGGGGTTTGGGATACGCAGTATTTT.